Below are 18 T cell receptor beta chains sequenced from a single sample in a study of lymphopenia after photon versus proton radiotherapy. The table came from immunoSEQ multiplex PCR; TCRdb's copy has only in-frame clones and leaves some out. The profile shows about 25,000 clones, roughly 87% of them singletons. Specimen: peripheral blood, collected from a patient treated with photon-based radiotherapy. These receptors originate from a man aged 50-60 years with gastric cancer.

This sequence joins TRBV30 and TRBJ2-7, with D perhaps being TRBD1 or TRBD2 (5 bases each). V lost 2 bases, J lost 1 base, and 12 bases lay in between. Germline V gene data show CDR1 as GTSNPN and CDR2 as SVGIG (reference sequence). The length of the CDR3 is 14 residues. In DNA, the CDR3 is TGTGCCTGGAGTCCCGGGGCACCTTCCTACGAGCAGTACTTC. Translating it yields CAWSPGAPSYEQYF. Full variable domain (outside the CDR3, taken from reference TRBV30 and TRBJ2-7): SQTIHQWPATLVQPVGSPLSLECTVEGTSNPNLYWYRQAAGRGLQLLFYSVGIGQISSEVPQNLSASRPQDRQFILSSKKLLLSDSGFYLCAWSPGAPSYEQYFGPGTRLTVT.

The chain links TRBV10-3 to TRBJ2-7; 7 bases fit TRBD2. This CDR3 spans 12 amino acids. The V segment lost 9 bases and the J segment 2 bases; nucleotides outside the gene matches: 4. Germline V gene sequence: CDR1 ENHRY, CDR2 SYGVKD. CDR3 residues: CAIGTNPYEQYV. For the CDR3, the DNA is TGTGCCATAGGGACTAACCCCTACGAGCAGTACGTC.

The chain combines TRBV11-2 with TRBJ1-2; D remains ambiguous. CDR1 SGHAT and CDR2 FQNNGV come from the germline V gene. This CDR3 is built from 13 residues. The V end was cut by 2 bases, the J end by 4 bases, with 8 bases between. The DNA of the CDR3 is TGTGCCAGCAGCTTATTCGGTGGCTATGGCTACACCTTC. Its protein product is CASSLFGGYGYTF.

V and J are TRBV10-3 and TRBJ1-6; no definite D call. V was shortened by 4 bases and J by 8 bases, with 9 bases between the two germline ends. Germline CDR1 ENHRY, CDR2 SYGVKD. CDR3 size: 13 residues. The CDR3 sequence is CAISVARDSPLHF. The CDR3 DNA reads TGTGCCATCAGTGTGGCGAGAGATTCACCCCTCCACTTT.

CDR3 nucleotides: TGTGCCAGCAGTTACGGGACTATCAATGAGCAGTTCTTC. Translation gives CASSYGTINEQFF. The chain recombines TRBV6-6 with TRBJ2-1; 7 bases are shared with TRBD2. The V gene's germline CDR1 is MNHNY and CDR2 SVGAGI (reference sequence). This CDR3 comprises 13 residues. J gave up 6 bases and V 2 bases, and 1 base lay outside the gene matches.

The chain has TRBV5-4 and TRBJ1-1, with unresolved D. The CDR3 is made up of 11 amino acids. V was clipped by 0 bases and J by 6 bases, with 3 bases between them. CDR1 and CDR2 (germline): SGHNT, YYREEE (reference sequence). The CDR3 nucleotides are TGTGCCAGCAGCTTGGGATCTGAAGCTTTCTTT. Translating it yields CASSLGSEAFF.

The V gene is TRBV9, the J gene TRBJ2-5; D is perhaps TRBD2 (6 bases). The ends were cut back, 0 bases at V and 4 bases at J, with 7 bases in the middle. The CDR3 has 13 residues. Germline V gives CDR1 SGDLS, CDR2 YYNGEE. CDR3 DNA sequence: TGTGCCAGCAGCGTAGTGGGGGGAGAGACCCAGTACTTC. Its translation: CASSVVGGETQYF.

This clone was seen more than once but under ten times. J is TRBJ1-5 and V is TRBV10-1; 7 bases align to TRBD1. Germline V gene sequence: CDR1 WNHNN, CDR2 SYGVQD (reference sequence). Trimming at V came to 6 bases and at J to 7 bases, leaving 6 bases not matched to a gene. The CDR3 totals 13 residues. The CDR3 DNA reads TGCGCCAGCAGCGCAGACAGGGACCAGCCCCAGCATTTT. Translated: CASSADRDQPQHF.

The chain combines TRBV9 with TRBJ2-3, with 10 bases lining up with TRBD1. The J segment lost 11 bases and the V segment lost 0 bases, leaving 9 bases of the junction unmatched. This CDR3 has 15 residues. CDR1 SGDLS and CDR2 YYNGEE come from the germline V gene. CDR3 nucleotide sequence: TGTGCCAGCAGCGTAGGGGGACAGGGGCCTACGGGGCAGTATTTT. Translating gives CASSVGGQGPTGQYF.

V usage is TRBV6-6 and J usage is TRBJ1-6; 8 bases map to TRBD1. The trim removed 5 bases at V and 7 bases at J, leaving 4 bases unmatched. The CDR3 spans 14 residues. Germline V gives CDR1 MNHNY, CDR2 SVGAGI (reference sequence). The CDR3 is CASSGTGGNSPLHF. As DNA, the CDR3 is TGTGCCAGCAGTGGGACAGGAGGAAATTCACCCCTCCACTTT.

The rearrangement joins TRBV19 to TRBJ2-6; no clear D. Trimming shortened V by 3 bases and J by 0 bases, and 6 bases separated the two germline ends. Germline V gene data show CDR1 as LNHDA and CDR2 as SQIVND (reference sequence). This CDR3 spans 15 amino acids. CDR3 nucleotides: TGTGCCAGTAGTATGTTCGGCTCTGGGGCCAACGTCCTGACTTTC. This encodes CASSMFGSGANVLTF.

The V call is TRBV4-1, the J call TRBJ2-1; D possibly corresponds to TRBD1 (6 bases). The CDR3 sequence is 15 residues long. Germline V gene data show CDR1 as MGHRA and CDR2 as YSYEKL. V was shortened by 0 bases and J by 6 bases, with 12 bases between the two germline ends. CDR3 protein: CASSQDTGRSNEQFF. The CDR3 bases are TGCGCCAGCAGCCAAGATACAGGGAGAAGCAATGAGCAGTTCTTC.

The chain links TRBV6-1 to TRBJ1-1; D unclear. Germline values: CDR1 MNHNS, CDR2 SASEGT. V lost 5 bases, J lost 6 bases, and 13 bases lay in between. The CDR3 spans 13 residues. The CDR3 coding sequence is TGTGCCAGCAGTCCAAGTGGTGTACCTGAAGCTTTCTTT. It is translated as CASSPSGVPEAFF.

This clone was picked up one time. The rearrangement joins TRBV7-9 to TRBJ2-5, with D possibly TRBD1 on 6 matching bases. Per germline, CDR1 SEHNR and CDR2 FQNEAQ (reference sequence). Between the trimmed V and J ends, which lost 5 bases and 7 bases, there was a span of 11 bases. This CDR3 contains 12 residues. Here the CDR3 reads CASSPLQGTQYF. The CDR3, as DNA: TGTGCCAGCAGCCCGCTACAGGGGACCCAGTACTTC.

The gene calls are TRBV5-1 and TRBJ2-3; TRBD1 matches 7 bases. V dropped 5 bases and J dropped 2; count of bases not matched to a gene: 5. CDR1 and CDR2 from the germline V gene are SGHRS and YFSETQ. The CDR3 is 14 amino acids. CDR3 in amino acids: CASRRQGVTDTQYF. CDR3 coding DNA: TGCGCCAGCAGGAGACAGGGAGTCACAGATACGCAGTATTTT.

This chain links TRBV7-8 with TRBJ2-7, with a weak D call TRBD1 (6 bases). The germline V gene encodes CDR1 SGHVS and CDR2 FQNEAQ. The CDR3 has 15 amino acids. V gave up 2 bases and J gave up 2 bases, with 13 bases separating them. The CDR3 is CASSLSRGQTYEQYF. The CDR3 DNA reads as TGTGCCAGCAGCTTATCCCGAGGACAGACCTACGAGCAGTACTTC.

The chain joins TRBV19 to TRBJ1-3; 7 bases align to TRBD1. Germline V CDR1 and CDR2: LNHDA, SQIVND (reference sequence). Unmatched junction bases numbered 7, after V lost 5 bases and J lost 0 bases. The CDR3 extends over 16 amino acids. CDR3 residues: CASSPDRPHSGNTIYF. CDR3 DNA sequence: TGTGCCAGTAGTCCGGACAGGCCACACTCTGGAAACACCATATATTTT. Drawing the rest from reference TRBV19 and TRBJ1-3, the complete variable domain is DGGITQSPKYLFRKEGQNVTLSCEQNLNHDAMYWYRQDPGQGLRLIYYSQIVNDFQKGDIAEGYSVSREKKESFPLTVTSAQKNPTAFYLCASSPDRPHSGNTIYFGEGSWLTVV.

This chain connects TRBV19 to TRBJ1-2; TRBD1 matches at 7 bases. The V and J ends lost 6 bases and 5 bases, in that order; junction bases with no gene match: 9. Germline assignment: CDR1 LNHDA and CDR2 SQIVND (reference sequence). This CDR3 has 14 amino acids. CDR3 residues: CASRPTGTAYGYTF. The CDR3 bases are TGTGCCAGTAGACCAACCGGGACAGCTTATGGCTACACCTTC.